One sample yielded the 10 T cell receptor beta chains listed below, sequenced in a study of T cell responses to AZD1222 COVID-19 vaccine (dated by TCRdb to about 2021). This specimen's time point label, interpreted: baseline before first vaccination. Library prep was done by the immunoSEQ multiplex PCR assay. The source is immuneACCESS, and TCRdb retained only in-frame sequences with V and J called. Part of the clones is not carried over; for the studies checked, unresolved V genes explain less than half of this, and the remainder is unexplained. Present in this sample are 130,000 or so clones, about 93% of which were seen just once. The ten largest clones represent approximately 0.85% of the sample. The material was peripheral blood, obtained on day 0 of AZD1222 vaccination. Receptors originate from an adult in good health.

The chain links TRBV7-9 to TRBJ1-1; D not resolved. The length of the CDR3 is 13 residues. V was pared by 5 bases and J by 0 bases, with 7 bases between. CDR1 SEHNR and CDR2 FQNEAQ come from the germline V gene (reference sequence). Here the CDR3 DNA reads TGTGCCAGCAGCCTGACGGTGAACACTGAAGCTTTCTTT. This gives the protein CASSLTVNTEAFF.

This clone was seen just once. The J gene is TRBJ1-2, the V gene TRBV10-3; TRBD1 might be the D (5 bases). The CDR3 loop spans 12 amino acids. CDR1 and CDR2 (germline): ENHRY, SYGVKD. Trimming took off 5 bases at V and 7 bases at J, with 11 bases between the two ends. The CDR3 spells CAISLGASGYTF. CDR3 DNA: TGTGCCATCAGTTTAGGGGCTTCTGGCTACACCTTC.

This chain links TRBV6-5 with TRBJ1-5; tentative D call: TRBD1 (6 bases). The CDR3 has 13 amino acids. Trimming shortened V by 6 bases and J by 5 bases, and 11 bases separated the two germline ends. Germline-derived CDR1 and CDR2 are MNHEY and SVGAGI. The CDR3: CASRPGVYQPQHF. DNA for the CDR3: TGTGCCAGCAGGCCAGGGGTTTATCAGCCCCAGCATTTT.

The gene calls are TRBV18 and TRBJ1-2; a possible D gene is TRBD1 (5 bases). The germline V and J ends were trimmed by 3 bases and 3 bases, with 17 bases remaining between them. From germline, CDR1 is KGHSH and CDR2 LQKENI. This CDR3 comprises 16 residues. For the CDR3, the DNA is TGTGCCAGCTCACCGATATCGGGGCAGGGTGACTATGGCTACACCTTC. Amino acids: CASSPISGQGDYGYTF.

The J gene is TRBJ2-3, the V gene TRBV7-9; no definite D call. The V and J ends lost 1 base and 6 bases respectively, with 5 bases between them. This CDR3 has 12 amino acids. Germline CDR1 reads SEHNR; CDR2 reads FQNEAQ (reference sequence). The CDR3 bases are TGTGCCAGCAGCTTAGAAGGGGATACGCAGTATTTT. Protein sequence: CASSLEGDTQYF.

This chain joins TRBV11-2 and TRBJ2-3, with D perhaps TRBD2 (6 bases). There are 14 residues in the CDR3. Between the trimmed V and J ends, which lost 5 bases and 4 bases, there was a span of 13 bases. From germline, CDR1 is SGHAT and CDR2 FQNNGV. The CDR3 coding sequence is TGTGCCAGCAGCAGAAGGAGGGACGCAGATACGCAGTATTTT. It codes for CASSRRRDADTQYF. Full variable domain (missing parts from reference TRBV11-2 and TRBJ2-3): EAGVAQSPRYKIIEKRQSVAFWCNPISGHATLYWYQQILGQGPKLLIQFQNNGVVDDSQLPKDRFSAERLKGVDSTLKIQPAKLEDSAVYLCASSRRRDADTQYFGPGTRLTVL.

The chain recombines TRBV12-3 or TRBV12-4 with TRBJ2-1; D may correspond to TRBD1 or TRBD2 (5 bases each). The CDR3 has 12 residues. The V gene lost 6 bases and the J gene lost 12 bases, with 15 bases spanning the gap. CDR3 region: CASSQGRERQFF. The CDR3 DNA is TGTGCCAGCAGCCAGGGAAGGGAGAGGCAGTTCTTC.

V and J are TRBV5-1 and TRBJ1-2, with 9 positions matching TRBD1. V gave up 4 bases and J gave up 4 bases; unmatched junction bases: 2. Per the germline V gene, CDR1 is SGHRS and CDR2 is YFSETQ. This CDR3 region has 13 residues. The CDR3 region is CASSRDRAYGYTF. CDR3 bases: TGCGCCAGCAGCCGGGACAGGGCCTATGGCTACACCTTC.

V is TRBV9 and J is TRBJ2-5; TRBD1 aligns across 7 bases. CDR1 and CDR2 (germline): SGDLS, YYNGEE. J lost 5 bases, V lost 0 bases, and 4 bases had no gene match. This CDR3 region has 14 residues. CDR3 DNA sequence: TGTGCCAGCAGCGTAGGAAGGGGGCGGGAGACCCAGTACTTC. Amino acids: CASSVGRGRETQYF.

The chain employs TRBV4-1 and TRBJ1-1, with a weak D call TRBD1 (5 bases). Per germline, CDR1 MGHRA and CDR2 YSYEKL. Trimming cost V 3 bases and J 1 base, with 12 bases left between them. The CDR3 loop spans 15 amino acids. The CDR3 is CASSQVGGGNTEAFF. The CDR3 DNA is TGCGCCAGCAGCCAGGTTGGGGGAGGGAACACTGAAGCTTTCTTT.